The T cell receptor beta chain under discussion was sequenced for a study of blood T cell repertoires in COVID-19. In germline, CDR1 is LNHNV, CDR2 YYDKDF (reference sequence). V gave up 0 bases and J gave up 7 bases; unmatched junction bases: 4. This CDR3 is built from 17 residues. Here immunoSEQ multiplex PCR was the method, and the copy in TCRdb shows in-frame clones only, minus some. The profile shows around 190,000 clones, 88% of them singletons. The sequenced material came from PBMCs or T cells enriched from blood (not recorded which). The source is a woman under 30 who had recovered from COVID-19. V gene TRBV15 combines with J gene TRBJ2-2, with TRBD2 identical over 14 bases. In nucleotides, the CDR3 is TGTGCCACCAGCAGAGACGGGACTAGCGGGGGTTTCGGGGAGCTGTTTTTT. Translating it yields CATSRDGTSGGFGELFF.